This TCR beta chain was found in a study of T cells in localized non-small cell lung cancer. Comment on this clone: Its antigen is currently unknown.

Study-wide findings and caveats: Because researchers sequenced only one region of the tumor, heterogeneity is still possible. In adjacent lung, a median roughly 62 of the top 100 tumor clones were found. The study found T cell clonality highest in uninvolved adjacent lung, above tumor.

The table came from immunoSEQ multiplex PCR; TCRdb's copy has only in-frame clones and leaves some out. The sample contains approximately 100,000 clones, more than 75% of which appear only once. V lost 1 base and J lost 2, with 11 bases in between. The V gene's germline CDR1 is KGHSH and CDR2 LQKENI. This CDR3 has 15 residues. The sample was PBMCs, taken before any cancer treatment. The chain has TRBV18 and TRBJ2-5; TRBD2 is a possible D gene (5 bases). The receptor comes from a woman between 35 and 70 years old with stage II squamous cell lung carcinoma. CDR3: CASSPQGVRQETQYF. For the CDR3, the DNA is TGTGCCAGCTCACCACAGGGAGTGAGGCAAGAGACCCAGTACTTC.